Listed here are 19 T cell receptor beta chains from one sample, sequenced in a study of OX40 agonist ivuxolimab in advanced cancers. The table came from immunoSEQ multiplex PCR; TCRdb's copy has only in-frame clones and leaves some out. The sample consists of 75,000 to 80,000 clones, around 90% of them appearing once. The specimen comprised CD4+ or CD8+ T cells sorted from blood, sampled in a trial of the OX40 agonist ivuxolimab. The receptors originated from an adult with an advanced solid tumor such as melanoma, head and neck, liver or kidney cancer.

The rearrangement links TRBV30 to TRBJ1-1, with D unclear. Germline-derived CDR1 and CDR2 are GTSNPN and SVGIG (reference sequence). The CDR3 length is 13 residues. V was pared by 2 bases and J by 0 bases, with 7 bases between. The CDR3 protein is CAWSNGMNTEAFF. The CDR3 nucleotides are TGTGCCTGGAGTAACGGCATGAACACTGAAGCTTTCTTT. Looking up the rest from reference TRBV30 and TRBJ1-1 gives the full variable domain: SQTIHQWPATLVQPVGSPLSLECTVEGTSNPNLYWYRQAAGRGLQLLFYSVGIGQISSEVPQNLSASRPQDRQFILSSKKLLLSDSGFYLCAWSNGMNTEAFFGQGTRLTVV.

The chain carries TRBV7-9 and TRBJ1-2, with unresolved D. The CDR3 sequence is 14 residues long. Germline V gene data show CDR1 as SEHNR and CDR2 as FQNEAQ (reference sequence). V was cut by 5 bases and J by 3 bases, with 13 bases left in between. The CDR3 sequence is CASSQSGGYYGYTF. The CDR3 nucleotides read TGTGCCAGCAGCCAGAGCGGAGGCTACTATGGCTACACCTTC.

V usage is TRBV10-3 and J usage is TRBJ2-3; TRBD1 matches at 7 bases. Trimming at V came to 6 bases and at J to 4 bases, leaving 10 bases not matched to a gene. This CDR3 spans 15 amino acids. CDR1 and CDR2 (germline): ENHRY, SYGVKD. CDR3 protein: CAISGTVVGADTQYF. The CDR3, as DNA: TGTGCCATCAGCGGGACAGTCGTAGGCGCAGATACGCAGTATTTT.

The chain employs TRBV7-3 and TRBJ2-1, with D perhaps matching TRBD1 (5 bases). Germline assignment: CDR1 SGHTA and CDR2 FQGTGA. V was shortened by 2 bases and J by 8 bases, with 10 bases between the two germline ends. The CDR3 has 13 amino acids. This chain's CDR3 is CASSLEGRDEQFF. CDR3 nucleotide sequence: TGTGCCAGCAGCTTAGAAGGCAGGGATGAGCAGTTCTTC.

The chain uses TRBV7-2 and TRBJ2-1, with unresolved D. The CDR3 has 14 residues. Trimming pared 5 bases from V and 10 bases from J, leaving 18 bases between. The germline V gene encodes CDR1 SGHTA and CDR2 FQGNSA. In nucleotides, the CDR3 is TGTGCCAGCAGCCCGGGCCCCCCAGGCCGAGAGCAGTTCTTC. Its protein is CASSPGPPGREQFF.

This chain joins TRBV7-2 and TRBJ2-2; D gene uncertain. The V and J ends lost 4 bases and 0 bases respectively, with 3 bases between them. CDR3 length: 13 residues. Germline V gene lookup returns CDR1 SGHTA and CDR2 FQGNSA. DNA of the CDR3: TGTGCCAGCAGCTGGTCGAACACCGGGGAGCTGTTTTTT. Translated: CASSWSNTGELFF.

The chain recombines TRBV7-6 with TRBJ2-3, with D perhaps matching TRBD2 (6 bases). Germline V gives CDR1 SGHVS, CDR2 FNYEAQ. Trimming removed 5 bases at V and 5 bases at J, with 14 bases between. The CDR3 has 14 residues. CDR3 coding DNA: TGTGCCAGCAGCCCCGGAGTGGGAGGAGATACGCAGTATTTT. Translating gives CASSPGVGGDTQYF.

The V gene is TRBV5-1, the J gene TRBJ1-3; TRBD1 might be the D (6 bases). The V end was cut by 0 bases, the J end by 4 bases, with 11 bases between. Germline loops: CDR1 SGHRS, CDR2 YFSETQ. The CDR3 has 15 amino acids. The CDR3 sequence: CASSLGTDLGNTIYF. In nucleotides, the CDR3 is TGCGCCAGCAGCTTGGGGACAGACTTAGGAAACACCATATATTTT.

The V and J genes are TRBV30 and TRBJ2-7; 10 bases match TRBD1. The germline CDR1 and CDR2 sequences are GTSNPN and SVGIG (reference sequence). V trimming: 1 base; J trimming: 5 bases; junction bases outside the gene matches: 5. CDR3 size: 14 residues. The CDR3 loop is CAWSEGQGLDEQYF. In DNA form, the CDR3 reads TGTGCCTGGAGTGAGGGACAGGGGCTGGACGAGCAGTACTTC.

V and J are TRBV6-6 and TRBJ2-7; D unclear. Germline V CDR1 and CDR2: MNHNY, SVGAGI (reference sequence). The CDR3 sequence is 13 residues long. Trimming stripped 6 bases from V and 4 bases from J, with 13 bases between. The CDR3 DNA sequence: TGTGCCAGCAGCCCCAACTCCGCTTACGAGCAGTACTTC. Its protein is CASSPNSAYEQYF.

The chain is built from TRBV7-2 and TRBJ1-2; TRBD1 might be the D (5 bases). Trimming took 1 base from V and 8 from J, leaving 11 bases between them. The CDR3 runs 13 residues. CDR1 SGHTA and CDR2 FQGNSA come from the germline V gene. This CDR3 is CASSLVGGEGYTF. The CDR3 coding sequence is TGTGCCAGCAGCTTAGTGGGAGGGGAAGGCTACACCTTC.

CDR3 sequence reads: CAGQRGNEQFF. CDR3 bases: TGTGCCGGCCAAAGGGGCAATGAGCAGTTCTTC. The chain uses TRBV28 and TRBJ2-1; maybe TRBD1 (5 bases). The CDR3 extends over 11 amino acids. Trimming pared 11 bases from V and 6 bases from J, leaving 11 bases between. Germline V gives CDR1 MDHEN, CDR2 SYDVKM.

The DNA for the CDR3 is TGTGCCAGCTCACCACCTCGCGGGAACACCGGGGAGCTGTTTTTT. It translates to CASSPPRGNTGELFF. The genes are TRBV18 and TRBJ2-2; D is undetermined. The CDR3 has 15 amino acids. V gave up 0 bases and J gave up 1 base, with 6 bases separating them. Germline V gene sequence: CDR1 KGHSH, CDR2 LQKENI.

The chain joins TRBV19 to TRBJ2-2, with TRBD1 as a possible D gene (6 bases). With 3 bases removed from V and 7 bases from J, the gap between germline ends came to 12 bases. CDR1 is LNHDA and CDR2 is SQIVND in the germline V gene (reference sequence). This CDR3 contains 14 residues. The CDR3 spells CASSMERGIGELFF. CDR3 nucleotide sequence: TGTGCCAGTAGTATGGAAAGGGGGATCGGGGAGCTGTTTTTT.

V usage is TRBV9 and J usage is TRBJ2-3; 9 positions match TRBD2. There are 15 residues in the CDR3. Germline-derived CDR1 and CDR2 are SGDLS and YYNGEE. V dropped 0 bases and J dropped 1; count of bases not matched to a gene: 0. CDR3: CASSVGTSGTDTQYF. CDR3 DNA sequence: TGTGCCAGCAGCGTAGGGACTAGCGGCACAGATACGCAGTATTTT.

The gene calls are TRBV5-1 and TRBJ1-4; D might be TRBD1 (6 bases). The V gene lost 0 bases and the J gene lost 2 bases, with 11 bases spanning the gap. The germline V gene has CDR1 SGHRS and CDR2 YFSETQ. The CDR3 extends over 16 amino acids. In DNA, the CDR3 is TGCGCCAGCAGCTTGGCCTCGGGGGCCACTAATGAAAAACTGTTTTTT. Protein sequence: CASSLASGATNEKLFF.

The chain uses TRBV28 and TRBJ1-2; a weak D match, TRBD1 (6 bases). In germline, CDR1 is MDHEN, CDR2 SYDVKM. The CDR3 spans 15 residues. V lost 3 bases and J lost 3, with 14 bases in between. Here the CDR3 DNA reads TGTGCCAGCAGTTTTGGTGGGGGCTCTCACTATGGCTACACCTTC. This sequence encodes CASSFGGGSHYGYTF.

The rearrangement links TRBV30 to TRBJ2-2, with unresolved D. This CDR3 is built from 15 residues. CDR1 GTSNPN and CDR2 SVGIG come from the germline V gene (reference sequence). Trimming left V 3 bases short and J 1 base short, with 12 bases between. This CDR3 is CAWRLVAGNTGELFF. In DNA, the CDR3 is TGTGCCTGGAGACTCGTGGCAGGGAACACCGGGGAGCTGTTTTTT.

This chain joins TRBV28 and TRBJ1-1, with 7 positions matching TRBD1. The CDR3 has 16 amino acids. After removal of 6 bases from V and 4 bases from J, the junction contained 14 bases not matched to a gene. CDR1 and CDR2 (germline): MDHEN, SYDVKM. The CDR3 loop is CASSRHVQGGRTEAFF. As DNA, the CDR3 is TGTGCCAGCAGCCGTCATGTGCAGGGGGGACGCACTGAAGCTTTCTTT.